This section outlines one TCR beta chain sequence together with its context. What it binds is not known. The CDR3 has 12 residues. CDR1 MDHEN and CDR2 SYDVKM come from the germline V gene. The germline V and J ends were trimmed by 4 bases and 7 bases, with 11 bases remaining between them. The sample comes from a study of T cell repertoires in cytomegalovirus infection. On the study more broadly: A matching HLA type, together with CMV infection, was signaled by public TCR beta signatures.

TCRdb independently ran MiXCR on the reads; one entry per CDR3 protein. This sample yields 490,000 or so distinct CDR3 sequences, of which roughly 12% are seen a single time; roughly 10% belongs to the top ten. General observations from the study: Based on cumulative public TCR beta family frequency, carriers of CMV plus the relevant HLA were identified. Predominance within the ex vivo response was attributable to HLA-C-restricted CMV-specific TCR beta clonotypes.

This TCR came from a human donor in good health (CMV status not recorded). Some clones in this sample may be carry-over from other donors' samples. J is TRBJ2-7 and V is TRBV28, with D possibly TRBD1 on 6 matching bases. Sample: PBMCs. The CDR3 is CASSWTAGEQYF. The CDR3 DNA is TGTGCCAGCAGTTGGACAGCCGGGGAGCAGTACTTC.